This paragraph reports one T cell receptor (beta chain). Produced via immunoSEQ multiplex PCR; TCRdb's table is partial and in-frame only. The sample has tens of thousands of clones, roughly 91% seen once; the top ten hold about 3%. Trimming left V 2 bases short and J 2 bases short, with 14 bases between. The CDR3 runs 16 residues. Germline V CDR1 and CDR2: SGHNT, YYREEE (reference sequence). This entry comes from a study of T cell changes during pregnancy in multiple sclerosis. The material sequenced was CD4+ T cells from peripheral blood mononuclear cells, taken in the first trimester of pregnancy. The rearrangement links TRBV5-4 to TRBJ2-4, with a tentative D call TRBD2 (6 bases). This TCR was recovered from a female donor in good health, enrolled as a control in a pregnancy study. DNA of the CDR3: TGTGCCAGCAGCTTCGGAGGGGTCGCGACCAAAAACATTCAGTACTTC. As protein: CASSFGGVATKNIQYF.